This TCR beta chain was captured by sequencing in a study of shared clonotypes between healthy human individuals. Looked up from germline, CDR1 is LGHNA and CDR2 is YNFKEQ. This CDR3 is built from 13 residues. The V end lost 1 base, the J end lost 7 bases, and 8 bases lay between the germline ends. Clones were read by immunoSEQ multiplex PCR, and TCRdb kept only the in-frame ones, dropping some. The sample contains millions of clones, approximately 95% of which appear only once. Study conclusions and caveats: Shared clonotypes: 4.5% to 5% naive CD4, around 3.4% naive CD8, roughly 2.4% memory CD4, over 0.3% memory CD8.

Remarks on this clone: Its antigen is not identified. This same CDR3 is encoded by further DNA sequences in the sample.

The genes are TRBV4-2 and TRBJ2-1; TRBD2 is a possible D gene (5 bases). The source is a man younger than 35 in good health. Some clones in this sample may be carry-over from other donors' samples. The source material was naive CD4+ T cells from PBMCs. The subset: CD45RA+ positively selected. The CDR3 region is CASSQVGGNEQFF. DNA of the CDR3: TGTGCCAGCAGCCAAGTTGGCGGGAATGAGCAGTTCTTC.